The source of this T cell receptor (beta chain) is a study of cytotoxic CD8 clonotypes in ibrutinib-treated CLL. Some clones are missing from TCRdb's copy, which holds only in-frame ones; the method was immunoSEQ multiplex PCR. Here the sample spans 35,000 to 45,000 clones, 55% to 75% being singletons. This clone was observed a few times. Source: PBMCs, taken after 12 months of ibrutinib treatment. This sequence originates from a human donor with chronic lymphocytic leukemia.

CDR3 in amino acids: CASSQSYNQPQHF. The CDR3 region has the DNA TGCGCCAGCAGCCAATCTTACAATCAGCCCCAGCATTTT. The rearrangement joins TRBV4-1 to TRBJ1-5; D gene uncertain. With 2 bases removed from V and 3 bases from J, the gap between germline ends came to 5 bases. Germline loops: CDR1 MGHRA, CDR2 YSYEKL. This CDR3 region has 13 residues.